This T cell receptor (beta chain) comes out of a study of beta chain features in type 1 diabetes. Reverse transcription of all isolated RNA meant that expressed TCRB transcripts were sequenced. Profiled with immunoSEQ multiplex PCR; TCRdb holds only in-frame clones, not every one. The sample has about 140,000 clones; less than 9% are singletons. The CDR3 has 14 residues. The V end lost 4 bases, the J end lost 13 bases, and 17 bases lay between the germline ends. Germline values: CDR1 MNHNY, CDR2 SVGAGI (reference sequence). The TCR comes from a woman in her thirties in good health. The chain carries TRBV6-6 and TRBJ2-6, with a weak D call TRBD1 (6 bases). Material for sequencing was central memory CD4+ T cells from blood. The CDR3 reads CASSSARQAPVLTF. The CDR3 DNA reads TGTGCCAGCAGTTCAGCGAGACAGGCCCCGGTCCTGACTTTC.